Sequencing of this TCR beta chain was carried out in a study of T cell changes during pregnancy in multiple sclerosis. The CDR3 is made up of 17 amino acids. The germline V gene encodes CDR1 SGDLS and CDR2 YYNGEE. J lost 3 bases, V lost 0 bases, and 9 bases had no gene match. The assay was immunoSEQ multiplex PCR, and TCRdb's table has in-frame clones only and misses some. The sample includes around 110,000 clones, about 94% of them seen just once. This TCR was recovered from a female donor with multiple sclerosis, enrolled in a pregnancy study. The rearrangement uses TRBV9 and TRBJ2-3, with 8 bases that match TRBD1. The input for sequencing was peripheral blood, taken in the third trimester of pregnancy. The CDR3 protein is CASSVVAPTGATDTQYF. The CDR3 region has the DNA TGTGCCAGCAGCGTAGTAGCCCCGACAGGGGCAACAGATACGCAGTATTTT.